Sequencing of this T cell receptor beta chain was carried out in a study of beta chain features in type 1 diabetes. Looking at the study overall: Sorted cells from all samples, numbering 95 million to 140 million, were examined.

One heparinised blood draw, averaging about 120 mL, came from each donor. Study-wide findings and caveats: Any HLA type influence on TCRB rearrangement was left unresolved here. Shortening of TCRB CDR3s, moderate but significant, appeared in all four CD4+ subsets of Type 1 diabetes patients.

Trimming cost V 8 bases and J 4 bases; bases outside gene matches: 8. This CDR3 is built from 13 residues. The germline V gene has CDR1 SQVTM and CDR2 ANQGSEA. This clone was counted between two and nine times. Antigen unknown. The whole isolated RNA underwent reverse transcription, so sequencing captured expressed TCRB transcripts. Profiled with immunoSEQ multiplex PCR; TCRdb holds only in-frame clones, not every one. The data contain hundreds of thousands of clones, around an eighth of them seen just once; the ten biggest clones take up approximately 0.022%. Source material: naive CD4+ T cells from blood. The clonotype originates from a man aged 18 to 29 with type 1 diabetes. The rearrangement joins TRBV29-1 to TRBJ1-1; 9 bases fit TRBD1. CDR3 nucleotides: TGCAGCTTCCAGGGACAGGGACGCACTGAAGCTTTCTTT. Its translation: CSFQGQGRTEAFF.